One sample yielded the 22 T cell receptor beta chains listed below, sequenced in a study of T cell changes during pregnancy in multiple sclerosis. Assay used: immunoSEQ multiplex PCR; TCRdb lists only in-frame clones, some missing. This sample has some 48,000 clones; around 96% occur once, and the top ten carry roughly 0.8%. The specimen comprised peripheral blood, sampled in the second trimester of pregnancy. Receptors were obtained from a female donor with multiple sclerosis, enrolled in a pregnancy study.

The V and J genes are TRBV6-1 and TRBJ1-2, with TRBD1 as a possible D gene (5 bases). CDR1 is MNHNS, CDR2 SASEGT, per germline. The CDR3 runs 15 residues. Trimming took 2 bases from V and 2 from J, leaving 12 bases between them. CDR3 bases: TGTGCCAGCAGTGAACAGGCAGGGAAAAACTATGGCTACACCTTC. Residues: CASSEQAGKNYGYTF.

This chain uses TRBV4-2 with TRBJ2-7; TRBD1 is a possible D gene (5 bases). Germline CDR1 reads LGHNA; CDR2 reads YNFKEQ. Between the trimmed V and J ends, which lost 6 bases and 0 bases, there was a span of 12 bases. The CDR3 extends over 14 amino acids. Written as DNA, the CDR3 is TGTGCCAGCAGTCACGTTGACAGCTCCTACGAGCAGTACTTC. Translating it yields CASSHVDSSYEQYF.

The chain is built from TRBV5-1 and TRBJ2-3, with 9 bases matching TRBD2. V lost 1 base and J lost 1; bases outside the gene matches: 4. This CDR3 spans 16 amino acids. The germline V gene has CDR1 SGHRS and CDR2 YFSETQ. The CDR3 DNA sequence: TGCGCCAGCAGCTTGAGACTAGCGGCTCGCACAGATACGCAGTATTTT. The encoded protein is CASSLRLAARTDTQYF.

This clone has more than one count but fewer than ten. The rearrangement uses TRBV6-5 and TRBJ1-2, with D possibly TRBD1 on 6 matching bases. V shed 5 bases and J shed 5 bases, with 15 bases lying between them. In germline, CDR1 is MNHEY, CDR2 SVGAGI. The CDR3 is 14 residues long. The CDR3 loop is CASSPGTRQYGYTF. CDR3 sequence (DNA): TGTGCCAGCAGTCCCGGGACACGCCAATATGGCTACACCTTC.

V and J are TRBV4-1 and TRBJ2-1; 8 bases line up with TRBD1. The CDR3 has 18 amino acids. CDR1 is MGHRA and CDR2 is YSYEKL in the germline V gene. Trimming cost V 3 bases and J 5 bases; bases outside gene matches: 15. CDR3 sequence: CASSHRGILGQGNNEQFF. For the CDR3, the DNA is TGCGCCAGCAGCCACCGGGGGATTCTCGGACAGGGAAACAATGAGCAGTTCTTC.

The chain combines TRBV27 with TRBJ2-7, with D perhaps matching TRBD2 (6 bases). This CDR3 comprises 15 residues. From germline, CDR1 is MNHEY and CDR2 SMNVEV (reference sequence). V lost 2 bases to trimming and J lost 2 bases, with 13 bases between them. CDR3 sequence (DNA): TGTGCCAGCAGTTTAGGGGGGACTGGGGCCTACGAGCAGTACTTC. This codes for CASSLGGTGAYEQYF.

The V and J genes are TRBV2 and TRBJ1-3; 8 positions match TRBD1. This CDR3 spans 15 amino acids. The V and J ends lost 9 bases and 0 bases, in that order; junction bases with no gene match: 7. Germline values: CDR1 SNHLY, CDR2 FYNNEI. CDR3 DNA: TGTGCCAGTACCCGACAGGGGATCTCTGGAAACACCATATATTTT. Its protein is CASTRQGISGNTIYF.

The chain joins TRBV4-3 to TRBJ2-1; TRBD1 might be the D (5 bases). This CDR3 contains 17 residues. V was pared by 0 bases and J by 5 bases, with 17 bases between. Germline assignment: CDR1 LGHNA and CDR2 YSLEER. As DNA, the CDR3 is TGCGCCAGCAGCCAAGACAGGGTAGAAGTTAGAGACAATGAGCAGTTCTTC. Amino acid sequence: CASSQDRVEVRDNEQFF.

The CDR3 region has the DNA TGTGCCAGCAGCTCCGGGACATCGATAGCCAAAAACATTCAGTACTTC. This encodes CASSSGTSIAKNIQYF. The V call is TRBV7-2, the J call TRBJ2-4; tentative D call: TRBD1 (6 bases). Germline lookup yields CDR1 SGHTA and CDR2 FQGNSA. The length of the CDR3 is 16 residues. V lost 4 bases and J 0 bases, leaving 13 bases between the germline ends.

The chain carries TRBV5-4 and TRBJ2-1; 7 nucleotides align to TRBD2. V was clipped by 0 bases and J by 7 bases; unmatched bases: 10. CDR1 is SGHNT, CDR2 YYREEE, per germline (reference sequence). This CDR3 has 16 residues. The DNA for the CDR3 is TGTGCCAGCAGCTTGGGGATTGGCGGGGGTTCAAATGAGCAGTTCTTC. Protein: CASSLGIGGGSNEQFF.

The rearrangement links TRBV19 to TRBJ2-1; TRBD2 matches at 9 bases. This CDR3 has 15 amino acids. Germline V gene sequence: CDR1 LNHDA, CDR2 SQIVND (reference sequence). V lost 11 bases to trimming and J lost 4 bases; unmatched junction nucleotides: 12. In DNA, the CDR3 is TGTGCCTCTAATCGCGGGGGGGCGGGTTACAATGAGCAGTTCTTC. This gives the protein CASNRGGAGYNEQFF.

The CDR3 loop is CSVEAGGNSYNEQFF. The CDR3 DNA sequence: TGCAGCGTTGAAGCTGGCGGGAACTCCTACAATGAGCAGTTCTTC. The gene calls are TRBV29-1 and TRBJ2-1; weak D call: TRBD2 (6 bases). The germline V gene encodes CDR1 SQVTM and CDR2 ANQGSEA. V was cut by 1 base and J by 0 bases, with 10 bases left in between. The CDR3 is 15 amino acids.

The rearrangement joins TRBV30 to TRBJ1-6; 7 positions match TRBD1. The trim removed 1 base at V and 8 bases at J, leaving 11 bases unmatched. The CDR3 consists of 16 residues. Germline CDR1 and CDR2: GTSNPN and SVGIG (reference sequence). The DNA for the CDR3 is TGTGCCTGGAGTGAGTGCGGCAGGGGGAAGTATTCACCCCTCCACTTT. This codes for CAWSECGRGKYSPLHF.

The chain links TRBV7-2 to TRBJ2-7, with 8 bases identical to TRBD2. The V and J ends lost 2 bases and 6 bases, in that order; junction bases with no gene match: 9. Per the germline V gene, CDR1 is SGHTA and CDR2 is FQGNSA. CDR3 length equals 15 residues. CDR3 loop: CASSLFTLAGGEQYF. CDR3 DNA sequence: TGTGCCAGCAGCTTATTCACGCTAGCGGGTGGCGAGCAGTACTTC.

This chain uses TRBV14 with TRBJ2-7; 8 nucleotides line up with TRBD2. With V trimmed by 0 bases and J by 6 bases, 10 bases remained unmatched. CDR3 length equals 16 residues. Germline CDR1 is SGHDN and CDR2 is FVKESK. CDR3 residues: CASSQDLPGRASEQYF. In nucleotides, the CDR3 is TGTGCCAGCAGCCAAGATCTCCCCGGGAGGGCCTCCGAGCAGTACTTC.

CDR3 sequence reads: CAWSGQGGQPQHF. The CDR3 nucleotides read TGTGCCTGGAGTGGACAGGGAGGTCAGCCCCAGCATTTT. The chain has TRBV30 and TRBJ1-5; 7 bases agree with TRBD1. The ends lost 1 base at V and 6 bases at J; junction bases unmatched: 3. The CDR3 has 13 amino acids. Germline V gene data show CDR1 as GTSNPN and CDR2 as SVGIG (reference sequence).

This chain connects TRBV9 to TRBJ2-1, with 11 bases fitting TRBD1. CDR3 size: 15 residues. From germline, CDR1 is SGDLS and CDR2 YYNGEE. J gave up 4 bases and V 6 bases, and 6 bases lay outside the gene matches. CDR3 sequence: CASNSDRGPYNEQFF. In DNA form, the CDR3 reads TGTGCCAGCAATTCGGACAGGGGGCCTTACAATGAGCAGTTCTTC.

This clone was found a few times. The chain couples TRBV6-1 to TRBJ1-5; D uncertain. This CDR3 comprises 13 residues. V was trimmed by 2 bases and J by 6 bases, leaving 8 bases between them. Germline V gene lookup returns CDR1 MNHNS and CDR2 SASEGT. The CDR3 sequence: CASSESWSQPQHF. The CDR3 region has the DNA TGTGCCAGCAGTGAAAGCTGGAGTCAGCCCCAGCATTTT.

This clone was recorded once. The V and J genes are TRBV27 and TRBJ1-2, with D maybe TRBD1 (6 bases). The CDR3 is made up of 14 amino acids. Between the trimmed V and J ends, which lost 5 bases and 7 bases, there was a span of 17 bases. CDR1 and CDR2 (germline): MNHEY, SMNVEV (reference sequence). The CDR3 sequence is CASSHRVGLGGYTF. DNA of the CDR3: TGTGCCAGCAGTCACAGGGTAGGGTTAGGTGGCTACACCTTC.

The chain couples TRBV4-2 to TRBJ2-1; D is undetermined. The CDR3 spans 15 residues. Germline V CDR1 and CDR2: LGHNA, YNFKEQ. Trimming pared 0 bases from V and 10 bases from J, leaving 16 bases between. CDR3 residues: CASSQEWAFTMEQFF. The CDR3 DNA reads TGTGCCAGCAGCCAAGAATGGGCATTCACGATGGAGCAGTTCTTC.

The rearrangement links TRBV2 to TRBJ1-3; D unresolved. The CDR3 consists of 17 residues. V was clipped by 5 bases and J by 0 bases, with 17 bases between them. Germline V lookup: CDR1 SNHLY, CDR2 FYNNEI. The CDR3 protein is CASSRGGTVTSGNTIYF. The CDR3 DNA reads as TGTGCCAGCAGTAGAGGAGGAACAGTGACCTCTGGAAACACCATATATTTT.

The V call is TRBV30, the J call TRBJ2-5, with 12 positions matching TRBD2. With 1 base clipped from V and 5 bases from J, the junction kept 8 bases outside the gene matches. The CDR3 spans 16 residues. The germline V gene has CDR1 GTSNPN and CDR2 SVGIG (reference sequence). The CDR3 loop is CAWSGLAGGPGETQYF. The CDR3 DNA reads TGTGCCTGGAGTGGGCTAGCGGGAGGGCCTGGGGAGACCCAGTACTTC. Full variable domain (remainder filled in from reference TRBV30 and TRBJ2-5): SQTIHQWPATLVQPVGSPLSLECTVEGTSNPNLYWYRQAAGRGLQLLFYSVGIGQISSEVPQNLSASRPQDRQFILSSKKLLLSDSGFYLCAWSGLAGGPGETQYFGPGTRLLVL.